The rows below give T cell receptor beta chains drawn from one sample of a study of blood T cell repertoires in COVID-19. Sequencing used immunoSEQ multiplex PCR; TCRdb keeps in-frame clones, though not all of them. The data hold about 100,000 clones, with nearly 90% observed a single time. What was sequenced was peripheral blood. The source is a man between 45 and 60 years old with active COVID-19. Both conserved end residues are part of each CDR3. A D gene is named only where the DNA matches it firmly. Rows may omit the clone size; those that give it use once, few, many or a size class.

v_call	cdr3_length	d_call	clone_size	j_call	cdr3_nt	cdr3_aa
TRBV11-2	12	TRBD1	NA	TRBJ1-1	TGTGCCAGCAGCTTAGTGACAGGGCGAGCTTTCTTT	CASSLVTGRAFF
TRBV5-4	16	NA	NA	TRBJ1-1	TGTGCCAGCAGCTTGGGTGCAGGGGAAGGGAACACTGAAGCTTTCTTT	CASSLGAGEGNTEAFF
TRBV9	14	NA	NA	TRBJ2-3	TGTGCCAGCAGCGTAGATCCCTTGACGGGTACGCAGTATTTT	CASSVDPLTGTQYF
TRBV19	15	NA	few	TRBJ1-6	TGTGCCAGTAGTATTGGGACATCCTATAATTCACCCCTCCACTTT	CASSIGTSYNSPLHF
TRBV7-9	14	TRBD2	NA	TRBJ2-7	TGTGCCAGCAACCGCGCGGGGGGCCGCGGCGAGCAGTACTTC	CASNRAGGRGEQYF
TRBV15	15	NA	once	TRBJ1-5	TGTGCCACCAGCAGAGATCCGAGGGGCAATCAGCCCCAGCATTTT	CATSRDPRGNQPQHF
TRBV6-2/TRBV6-3	14	NA	NA	TRBJ2-3	TGTGCCAGCAGCCGCCGGCGGTGGGCAGATACGCAGTATTTT	CASSRRRWADTQYF
TRBV5-6	18	NA	once	TRBJ1-5	TGTGCCAGCAGCTCCGCGGGTTGGGGAGGGCGCGGCAATCAGCCCCAGCATTTT	CASSSAGWGGRGNQPQHF
TRBV18	17	NA	NA	TRBJ1-3	TGTGCCAGCTCACCATTGGCAGGGCTTACCTCTGGAAACACCATATATTTT	CASSPLAGLTSGNTIYF
TRBV29-1	13	TRBD1	NA	TRBJ2-2	TGCAGCGTGACAGGGGTGGTCACCGGGGAGCTGTTTTTT	CSVTGVVTGELFF